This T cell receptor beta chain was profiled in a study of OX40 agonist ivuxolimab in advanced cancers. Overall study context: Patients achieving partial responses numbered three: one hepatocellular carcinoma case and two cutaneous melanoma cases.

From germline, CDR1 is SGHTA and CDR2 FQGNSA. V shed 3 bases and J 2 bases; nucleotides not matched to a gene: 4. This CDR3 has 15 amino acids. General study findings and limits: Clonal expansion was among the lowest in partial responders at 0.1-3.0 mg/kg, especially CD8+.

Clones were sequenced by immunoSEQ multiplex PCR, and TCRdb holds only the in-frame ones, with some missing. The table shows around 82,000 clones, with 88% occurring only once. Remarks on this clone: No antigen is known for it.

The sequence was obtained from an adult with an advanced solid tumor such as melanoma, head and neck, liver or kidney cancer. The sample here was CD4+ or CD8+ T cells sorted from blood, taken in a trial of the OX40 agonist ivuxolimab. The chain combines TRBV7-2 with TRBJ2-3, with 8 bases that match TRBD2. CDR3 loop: CASSFGRVNTDTQYF. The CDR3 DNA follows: TGTGCCAGCAGCTTCGGGAGGGTAAACACAGATACGCAGTATTTT.